One and the same sample provided the 25 T cell receptor beta chains below, sequenced in a study of shared clonotypes between healthy human individuals (dated by TCRdb to 2019 to 2021). CD8 naive samples consisted of CD45RO-negative cells that were positively selected for CCR7, yielding a CD45RA+CCR7+ population without TemRA cells. The library relied on the immunoSEQ multiplex PCR assay. TCRdb mirrors the immuneACCESS table, restricted to in-frame sequences. Some clones are absent from its copies; in checked studies, under half trace to an unresolved V gene, and the reason for the others is unknown. The table for this sample lists about 2.1 million clones; about 94% of them were counted only once. Approximately 1.7% of the sample rests with the top ten. Sequenced input: naive CD8+ T cells from PBMCs. The label giving this sample's cell subset or site can be read as: CD45RA+CCR7+. These receptors were taken from a man aged 18 to 30 in good health. Some clones in this sample may be carry-over from other donors' samples.

This clone was counted a single time. V usage is TRBV13 and J usage is TRBJ2-3; 16 positions agree with TRBD2. CDR3 length: 17 residues. V trimming: 5 bases; J trimming: 3 bases; junction bases outside the gene matches: 5. The germline V gene has CDR1 PRHDT and CDR2 FYEKMQ (reference sequence). The CDR3 protein is CASSTLGLAGGTDTQYF. The CDR3 region has the DNA TGTGCCAGCAGCACCCTGGGACTAGCGGGAGGGACAGATACGCAGTATTTT.

V and J are TRBV13 and TRBJ2-7; 11 nucleotides align to TRBD2. The CDR3 runs 15 residues. Trimming took 5 bases from V and 2 from J; bases not matched to a gene: 5. The germline V gene has CDR1 PRHDT and CDR2 FYEKMQ (reference sequence). The CDR3 region has the DNA TGTGCCAGCAGCGCAACTAGCGGGGGAACCTACGAGCAGTACTTC. It specifies CASSATSGGTYEQYF. The variable domain in full, completed from reference TRBV13 and TRBJ2-7, reads AAGVIQSPRHLIKEKRETATLKCYPIPRHDTVYWYQQGPGQDPQFLISFYEKMQSDKGSIPDRFSAQQFSDYHSELNMSSLELGDSALYFCASSATSGGTYEQYFGPGTRLTVT.

The V call is TRBV4-1, the J call TRBJ1-2; the D is unclear. Trimming removed 5 bases from V and 2 bases from J, with 6 bases in between. The CDR3 extends over 12 amino acids. The germline V gene encodes CDR1 MGHRA and CDR2 YSYEKL. CDR3 in amino acids: CASSGSNYGYTF. The CDR3 DNA reads as TGCGCCAGCAGCGGGTCCAACTATGGCTACACCTTC.

This chain joins TRBV6-1 and TRBJ2-7; 7 bases fit TRBD1. Unmatched junction bases numbered 7, after V lost 3 bases and J lost 2 bases. Germline V gene data show CDR1 as MNHNS and CDR2 as SASEGT. The CDR3 contains 15 residues. CDR3 amino acids: CASSDLTGPTYEQYF. The CDR3 DNA sequence: TGTGCCAGCAGTGACTTGACAGGGCCCACCTACGAGCAGTACTTC.

The chain joins TRBV28 to TRBJ1-1; D remains ambiguous. CDR3 length equals 15 residues. CDR1 and CDR2 (germline): MDHEN, SYDVKM. Trimming stripped 6 bases from V and 3 bases from J, with 17 bases between. CDR3 nucleotide sequence: TGTGCCAGCAGACATCTCCCCGAGGGCTACACTGAAGCTTTCTTT. Translated: CASRHLPEGYTEAFF.

This chain uses TRBV27 with TRBJ1-2; no clear D gene. This CDR3 is built from 15 residues. Trimming took 5 bases from V and 0 from J, leaving 13 bases between them. Germline V gene data show CDR1 as MNHEY and CDR2 as SMNVEV (reference sequence). In DNA form, the CDR3 reads TGTGCCAGCAGTGTTCGGGAGTCCGCTAACTATGGCTACACCTTC. Translated: CASSVRESANYGYTF.

V and J are TRBV6-5 and TRBJ1-1, with 8 bases identical to TRBD1. V lost 4 bases and J lost 1; bases outside the gene matches: 2. Germline-derived CDR1 and CDR2 are MNHEY and SVGAGI. The CDR3 extends over 14 amino acids. The CDR3 nucleotides are TGTGCCAGCAGTTCGGGACAGGCGAACACTGAAGCTTTCTTT. Translation: CASSSGQANTEAFF.

The CDR3 DNA reads as TGTGCCAGCAGCGCCGGCCCCGGGACAGGGGCGTCGGGGGAGCAGTACTTC. This sequence encodes CASSAGPGTGASGEQYF. V is TRBV13 and J is TRBJ2-7; TRBD1 agrees at 10 bases. Germline V gene sequence: CDR1 PRHDT, CDR2 FYEKMQ (reference sequence). The CDR3 extends over 17 amino acids. After removal of 5 bases from V and 7 bases from J, the junction contained 17 bases not matched to a gene.

Worth noting for this clone: This sample also contains other DNA sequences that code for the same CDR3. The V and J genes are TRBV5-1 and TRBJ2-2; 14 nucleotides align to TRBD2. Per germline, CDR1 SGHRS and CDR2 YFSETQ. CDR3 size: 18 residues. The junction had 3 bases not matched to a gene; V was cut back by 0 bases and J by 2 bases. This chain's CDR3 is CASSLGLAGGRNTGELFF. DNA of the CDR3: TGCGCCAGCAGCTTGGGACTAGCGGGAGGGAGAAACACCGGGGAGCTGTTTTTT.

V gene TRBV9 combines with J gene TRBJ2-1, with 10 bases matching TRBD2. The CDR3 is 15 residues long. The germline V gene encodes CDR1 SGDLS and CDR2 YYNGEE. The ends lost 6 bases at V and 10 bases at J; junction bases unmatched: 13. The CDR3 protein is CASTPGTSGTREQFF. Here the CDR3 DNA reads TGTGCCAGCACCCCCGGAACTAGCGGGACGAGGGAGCAGTTCTTC. Full variable domain (missing parts from reference TRBV9 and TRBJ2-1): DSGVTQTPKHLITATGQRVTLRCSPRSGDLSVYWYQQSLDQGLQFLIQYYNGEERAKGNILERFSAQQFPDLHSELNLSSLELGDSALYFCASTPGTSGTREQFFGPGTRLTVL.

This rearrangement joins TRBV5-1 to TRBJ1-2; 7 bases agree with TRBD1. The V and J ends lost 5 bases and 3 bases, in that order; junction bases with no gene match: 10. Germline loops: CDR1 SGHRS, CDR2 YFSETQ. The CDR3 contains 15 residues. As DNA, the CDR3 is TGCGCCAGCAGGGAGATGGGCCAGGGGGACTATGGCTACACCTTC. Amino acids: CASREMGQGDYGYTF. Variable domain in full (rest from reference TRBV5-1 and TRBJ1-2): KAGVTQTPRYLIKTRGQQVTLSCSPISGHRSVSWYQQTPGQGLQFLFEYFSETQRNKGNFPGRFSGRQFSNSRSEMNVSTLELGDSALYLCASREMGQGDYGYTFGSGTRLTVV.

The CDR3 spells CASSLWVGQGTYEQYF. CDR3 in DNA: TGTGCCAGCAGTTTATGGGTAGGACAGGGGACCTACGAGCAGTACTTC. This chain links TRBV28 with TRBJ2-7, with 9 bases fitting TRBD1. This CDR3 has 16 residues. J was trimmed by 2 bases and V by 0 bases; bases with no gene match: 5. Germline values: CDR1 MDHEN, CDR2 SYDVKM.

On this clone: This CDR3 fails to terminate in the conserved phenylalanine or tryptophan, so it likely reflects a read error. This chain uses TRBV29-1 with TRBJ1-2, with no clear D. The V gene lost 6 bases and the J gene lost 8 bases, with 16 bases spanning the gap. The CDR3 covers 12 residues. CDR1 SQVTM and CDR2 ANQGSEA come from the germline V gene. This CDR3 is CSVELLSAGYTL. Written as DNA, the CDR3 is TGCAGCGTCGAACTCCTCAGTGCGGGCTACACCCTC.

J is TRBJ2-2 and V is TRBV27; D gene uncertain. The CDR3 runs 16 residues. Trimming stripped 2 bases from V and 5 bases from J, with 15 bases between. The germline CDR1 and CDR2 sequences are MNHEY and SMNVEV (reference sequence). CDR3 DNA sequence: TGTGCCAGCAGTTTAACGGCCGCGGTGGGGACCGGGGAGCTGTTTTTT. It yields the protein CASSLTAAVGTGELFF.

The V call is TRBV19, the J call TRBJ2-7; 11 bases are a match to TRBD1. Germline V gene data show CDR1 as LNHDA and CDR2 as SQIVND (reference sequence). V was pared by 4 bases and J by 4 bases, with 6 bases of the junction left unmatched. This CDR3 comprises 15 residues. This CDR3 reads CASSKPGQGVYEQYF. The CDR3 DNA reads TGTGCCAGTAGTAAACCGGGACAGGGGGTATACGAGCAGTACTTC.

This chain joins TRBV4-2 and TRBJ2-1; D may be TRBD2 (5 bases). Trimming removed 0 bases at V and 0 bases at J, with 9 bases between. CDR3 length: 16 amino acids. Germline V gene data show CDR1 as LGHNA and CDR2 as YNFKEQ. The CDR3 protein is CASSQDPAVSYNEQFF. As DNA, the CDR3 is TGTGCCAGCAGCCAAGATCCAGCGGTCTCCTACAATGAGCAGTTCTTC.

The V call is TRBV28, the J call TRBJ1-2; 8 bases map to TRBD1. The CDR3 is 13 residues long. The trim removed 1 base at V and 6 bases at J, leaving 1 base unmatched. Germline assignment: CDR1 MDHEN and CDR2 SYDVKM. The DNA of the CDR3 is TGTGCCAGCAGTTTATCAGGGGGCGATGGCTACACCTTC. This codes for CASSLSGGDGYTF.

This rearrangement joins TRBV5-1 to TRBJ2-7; 7 bases line up with TRBD1. V lost 2 bases, J lost 2 bases, and 16 bases stayed unmatched. This CDR3 is 18 amino acids long. CDR1 and CDR2 (germline): SGHRS, YFSETQ. In DNA form, the CDR3 reads TGCGCCAGCAGCTTCTGGGCAGGGGGAGAGGTAGTCGCCTACGAGCAGTACTTC. Protein product: CASSFWAGGEVVAYEQYF.

The chain is built from TRBV5-4 and TRBJ1-2; D is perhaps TRBD1 (5 bases). V was cut by 1 base and J by 8 bases, with 15 bases left in between. The germline V gene encodes CDR1 SGHNT and CDR2 YYREEE (reference sequence). CDR3 size: 14 residues. This CDR3 is CASSLRLGVSGYTF. The CDR3 coding sequence is TGTGCCAGCAGCTTGAGGTTGGGGGTAAGCGGCTACACCTTC.

The rearrangement links TRBV27 to TRBJ2-3; D is possibly TRBD1 (5 bases). The V and J ends lost 5 bases and 6 bases respectively, with 15 bases between them. This CDR3 contains 14 residues. Germline lookup yields CDR1 MNHEY and CDR2 SMNVEV (reference sequence). CDR3 region: CASSPPQGWDTQYF. The CDR3 bases are TGTGCCAGCAGTCCACCTCAGGGTTGGGATACGCAGTATTTT.

V usage is TRBV10-3 and J usage is TRBJ2-7; D may be TRBD2 (5 bases). The CDR3 extends over 13 amino acids. Germline CDR1 and CDR2: ENHRY and SYGVKD. Trimming cost V 9 bases and J 3 bases, with 15 bases left between them. The CDR3 nucleotides are TGTGCCATTGCTGTGGAGCGGAGCTACGAGCAGTACTTC. This sequence encodes CAIAVERSYEQYF.

The chain is built from TRBV7-9 and TRBJ1-2, with D possibly being TRBD1 (5 bases). Germline V lookup: CDR1 SEHNR, CDR2 FQNEAQ (reference sequence). The CDR3 spans 16 residues. Trimming removed 5 bases at V and 3 bases at J, with 19 bases between. CDR3 sequence: CASSPRRLGDDYGYTF. CDR3 coding DNA: TGTGCCAGCAGCCCTAGGAGGTTAGGGGACGACTATGGCTACACCTTC. Drawing the rest from reference TRBV7-9 and TRBJ1-2, the complete variable domain is DTGVSQNPRHKITKRGQNVTFRCDPISEHNRLYWYRQTLGQGPEFLTYFQNEAQLEKSRLLSDRFSAERPKGSFSTLEIQRTEQGDSAMYLCASSPRRLGDDYGYTFGSGTRLTVV.

Of note for this clone: The identical CDR3 is also encoded by other nucleotide sequences in the sample. The rearrangement uses TRBV7-8 and TRBJ1-5; D unresolved. Germline V gene data show CDR1 as SGHVS and CDR2 as FQNEAQ. There are 14 residues in the CDR3. The V gene lost 1 base and the J gene lost 3 bases, with 7 bases spanning the gap. The CDR3 DNA reads TGTGCCAGCAGCTTAGGTGCGTCCAATCAGCCCCAGCATTTT. This gives the protein CASSLGASNQPQHF.

The CDR3 sequence: CASSPNRQTYGYTF. DNA for the CDR3: TGTGCCAGCAGCCCTAACCGACAGACCTATGGCTACACCTTC. V and J are TRBV9 and TRBJ1-2, with D perhaps TRBD1 (5 bases). The CDR3 is 14 amino acids. The V gene lost 4 bases and the J gene lost 4 bases, with 14 bases spanning the gap. In germline, CDR1 is SGDLS, CDR2 YYNGEE.

The chain links TRBV7-6 to TRBJ2-7; 8 positions match TRBD2. Germline lookup yields CDR1 SGHVS and CDR2 FNYEAQ. The CDR3 is 15 residues long. With 6 bases clipped from V and 0 bases from J, the junction kept 7 bases outside the gene matches. In DNA, the CDR3 is TGTGCCAGCAGTCCTCAGCGGGAGCTCTCCTACGAGCAGTACTTC. It codes for CASSPQRELSYEQYF.